The 24 T cell receptor beta chains presented below share a single source sample, sequenced in a study of shared clonotypes between healthy human individuals. This table comes from immunoSEQ multiplex PCR, and its TCRdb copy is limited to in-frame clones, with some not included. The sample consists of around 2,000,000 clones, approximately 94% of them appearing once. CD45RO-negative cells were positively selected for CCR7, leaving out terminally differentiated effector memory CD45RA+ cells. Sequencing input: naive CD8+ T cells from PBMCs. These receptor sequences come from a man between 18 and 35 years old in good health. Some clones in this sample may be carry-over from other donors' samples.

The chain is built from TRBV12-5 and TRBJ2-1, with TRBD2 matching over 13 bases. CDR1 is LGHNT, CDR2 FRNRAP, per germline. The CDR3 loop spans 14 amino acids. V lost 9 bases and J lost 7; bases outside the gene matches: 6. The CDR3 region is CASSGTSGANEQFF. CDR3 nucleotide sequence: TGTGCTAGCTCCGGGACTAGCGGGGCAAATGAGCAGTTCTTC.

The chain has TRBV5-8 and TRBJ2-7, with 9 nucleotides matching TRBD1. The V gene end was trimmed by 7 bases and the J gene end by 4 bases; junction bases not matched to a gene: 12. This CDR3 has 15 amino acids. CDR1 and CDR2 from the germline V gene are SGHTS and YDEGEE. CDR3 DNA: TGTGCCAGCTCGACGGGGGACAGGGCAAAGTACGAGCAGTACTTC. It encodes CASSTGDRAKYEQYF.

The chain combines TRBV27 with TRBJ1-1; D may be TRBD1 (5 bases). The CDR3 runs to 15 residues. The V gene lost 3 bases and the J gene lost 1 base, with 12 bases spanning the gap. Germline CDR1 and CDR2: MNHEY and SMNVEV (reference sequence). The CDR3 nucleotides read TGTGCCAGCAGTTTGTCAGGACATGGGAACACTGAAGCTTTCTTT. Residues: CASSLSGHGNTEAFF.

The rearrangement links TRBV4-1 to TRBJ2-1; unclear D gene. The germline V gene encodes CDR1 MGHRA and CDR2 YSYEKL. This CDR3 comprises 14 residues. V lost 4 bases to trimming and J lost 7 bases, with 14 bases between them. The CDR3 loop reads CASSPRIARNEQFF. CDR3 DNA: TGCGCCAGCAGCCCCAGGATAGCCCGGAATGAGCAGTTCTTC.

This chain uses TRBV28 with TRBJ1-3; a possible D gene is TRBD1 (6 bases). V lost 5 bases to trimming and J lost 3 bases, with 14 bases between them. The germline V gene has CDR1 MDHEN and CDR2 SYDVKM. The CDR3 has 15 residues. The CDR3 here is CASSPLGTFGNTIYF. CDR3 in DNA: TGTGCCAGCAGTCCCCTCGGGACATTTGGAAACACCATATATTTT.

In its sample, this clone was seen once. This chain joins TRBV6-5 and TRBJ2-7; possibly TRBD1 for D (6 bases). V was shortened by 6 bases and J by 0 bases, with 9 bases between the two germline ends. In germline, CDR1 is MNHEY, CDR2 SVGAGI. The CDR3 has 13 amino acids. Here the CDR3 reads CASRPDSSYEQYF. In DNA, the CDR3 is TGTGCCAGCAGACCGGACAGCTCCTACGAGCAGTACTTC.

The chain carries TRBV9 and TRBJ1-5; 7 positions match TRBD1. The V segment lost 3 bases and the J segment 2 bases; nucleotides outside the gene matches: 5. Germline CDR1 is SGDLS and CDR2 is YYNGEE. This CDR3 has 15 amino acids. The CDR3 sequence: CASSATGTGNQPQHF. The CDR3 DNA reads as TGTGCCAGCAGCGCGACCGGGACAGGCAATCAGCCCCAGCATTTT.

This chain links TRBV7-9 with TRBJ1-1, with D perhaps matching TRBD1 (6 bases). The CDR3 is 16 residues long. From germline, CDR1 is SEHNR and CDR2 FQNEAQ (reference sequence). Trimming shortened V by 11 bases and J by 1 base, and 23 bases separated the two germline ends. This chain's CDR3 is CACTGGRGVENTEAFF. In DNA form, the CDR3 reads TGTGCCTGCACCGGGGGAAGGGGGGTTGAGAACACTGAAGCTTTCTTT.

The CDR3 DNA follows: TGTGCCAGCAGCTTAACGTCGGCAGCGGGAGGAAACGGTGAGCAGTTCTTC. Protein product: CASSLTSAAGGNGEQFF. The V gene is TRBV7-3, the J gene TRBJ2-1, with TRBD2 matching over 9 bases. Looked up from germline, CDR1 is SGHTA and CDR2 is FQGTGA. The CDR3 has 17 residues. V lost 0 bases and J lost 9; bases outside the gene matches: 12.

The V call is TRBV6-1, the J call TRBJ2-7; 14 bases agree with TRBD2. V shed 2 bases and J 6 bases; nucleotides not matched to a gene: 3. Germline V gene data show CDR1 as MNHNS and CDR2 as SASEGT. This CDR3 region has 15 residues. The CDR3 reads CASSEKGTSGSEQYF. CDR3 coding DNA: TGTGCCAGCAGTGAAAAGGGGACTAGCGGGAGCGAGCAGTACTTC.

J is TRBJ1-2 and V is TRBV5-6; perhaps TRBD1 as D (5 bases). Trimming took off 6 bases at V and 2 bases at J, with 14 bases between the two ends. The CDR3 is 14 residues long. Per the germline V gene, CDR1 is SGHDT and CDR2 is YYEEEE. CDR3 sequence: CASTSGGENYGYTF. CDR3 DNA: TGTGCCAGCACCTCGGGAGGGGAGAACTATGGCTACACCTTC.

This chain links TRBV29-1 with TRBJ2-7; 8 bases are shared with TRBD1. After removal of 6 bases from V and 2 bases from J, the junction contained 9 bases not matched to a gene. The CDR3 runs 14 residues. Germline lookup yields CDR1 SQVTM and CDR2 ANQGSEA. This chain's CDR3 is CSVGGGQVTYEQYF. Here the CDR3 DNA reads TGCAGCGTCGGTGGGGGACAGGTTACCTACGAGCAGTACTTC.

The chain couples TRBV4-1 to TRBJ1-2, with D unresolved. The CDR3 totals 13 residues. Trimming left V 4 bases short and J 8 bases short, with 14 bases between. Per the germline V gene, CDR1 is MGHRA and CDR2 is YSYEKL. The CDR3 region is CASSPGGLGGYTF. The CDR3 DNA is TGCGCCAGCAGCCCAGGCGGCTTAGGCGGCTACACCTTC.

In its sample, this clone was seen a few times. CDR3 sequence reads: CASSPRTGPGTEAFF. CDR3 coding DNA: TGTGCCAGCAGCCCCCGGACAGGGCCGGGAACTGAAGCTTTCTTT. This sequence joins TRBV7-9 and TRBJ1-1; 8 bases map to TRBD1. In germline, CDR1 is SEHNR, CDR2 FQNEAQ (reference sequence). CDR3 length equals 15 residues. V shed 5 bases, J shed 5 bases, and the junction held 10 bases outside the gene matches.

As DNA, the CDR3 is TGTGCCACCAGCGCCGGACCGACTGTCTCCGGGAACACCATATATTTT. This codes for CATSAGPTVSGNTIYF. J is TRBJ1-3 and V is TRBV15; D remains ambiguous. V was cut by 5 bases and J by 7 bases, with 21 bases left in between. Germline CDR1 reads LNHNV; CDR2 reads YYDKDF (reference sequence). This CDR3 is built from 16 residues.

CDR3 nucleotide sequence: TGTGCCAGCAGTTTATCCACAGAGTACGAGCAGTACTTC. Its translation is CASSLSTEYEQYF. The chain links TRBV27 to TRBJ2-7, with D uncertain. The V gene lost 0 bases and the J gene lost 4 bases, with 7 bases spanning the gap. This CDR3 contains 13 residues. Per germline, CDR1 MNHEY and CDR2 SMNVEV (reference sequence).

This clone was recorded once. The rearrangement uses TRBV4-3 and TRBJ1-2; 8 nucleotides line up with TRBD1. The V gene's germline CDR1 is LGHNA and CDR2 YSLEER. The CDR3 loop spans 15 amino acids. Trimming took 4 bases from V and 6 from J; bases not matched to a gene: 10. For the CDR3, the DNA is TGCGCCAGCAGCCCGCATAGACAGGGGTGGAATGGCTACACCTTC. Translating gives CASSPHRQGWNGYTF.

The chain has TRBV19 and TRBJ2-5; 8 positions agree with TRBD2. After removal of 9 bases from V and 5 bases from J, the junction contained 17 bases not matched to a gene. The CDR3 is 16 residues long. Germline V lookup: CDR1 LNHDA, CDR2 SQIVND (reference sequence). The CDR3 DNA is TGTGCCAGCCGGCGGGGGGAGCGGGAGCCTTGGGAGACCCAGTACTTC. It yields the protein CASRRGEREPWETQYF.

The chain couples TRBV7-9 to TRBJ1-2; TRBD1 agrees at 9 bases. Per germline, CDR1 SEHNR and CDR2 FQNEAQ (reference sequence). Trimming cost V 5 bases and J 2 bases; bases outside gene matches: 6. The CDR3 is 15 residues long. The CDR3, as DNA: TGTGCCAGCAGCGGGGGGACAGGGAGAAACTATGGCTACACCTTC. Amino acid sequence: CASSGGTGRNYGYTF.

A remark on this clone: Different DNA sequences within this sample yield the same CDR3. The rearrangement links TRBV5-4 to TRBJ2-7; D is unclear. CDR1 is SGHNT and CDR2 is YYREEE in the germline V gene (reference sequence). Trimming took off 4 bases at V and 6 bases at J, with 8 bases between the two ends. This CDR3 has 11 amino acids. The CDR3 sequence: CASSQGPEQYF. The CDR3 nucleotides are TGTGCCAGCAGCCAAGGGCCCGAGCAGTACTTC.

V usage is TRBV4-3 and J usage is TRBJ2-7; TRBD1 aligns across 9 bases. CDR1 and CDR2 from the germline V gene are LGHNA and YSLEER. This CDR3 is 14 amino acids long. V lost 3 bases to trimming and J lost 5 bases; unmatched junction nucleotides: 5. The chain's CDR3 is CASSQRTGADEQYF. The DNA of the CDR3 is TGCGCCAGCAGCCAGAGGACAGGGGCGGACGAGCAGTACTTC.

This clone has just one count. This chain uses TRBV28 with TRBJ2-2, with 12 positions matching TRBD2. The CDR3 is 20 residues long. Germline lookup yields CDR1 MDHEN and CDR2 SYDVKM. After removal of 6 bases from V and 0 bases from J, the junction contained 14 bases not matched to a gene. CDR3 nucleotide sequence: TGTGCCAGCAGCCGCCTAACTAGCGGGAGGCCAAACTCGAACACCGGGGAGCTGTTTTTT. Amino acid sequence: CASSRLTSGRPNSNTGELFF.

V usage is TRBV7-9 and J usage is TRBJ2-1; D ambiguous. Germline V gene sequence: CDR1 SEHNR, CDR2 FQNEAQ (reference sequence). V lost 8 bases, J lost 6 bases, and 14 bases lay in between. This CDR3 contains 13 residues. In DNA, the CDR3 is TGTGCCAGCCCTCGAGAGATCGGCAATGAGCAGTTCTTC. It codes for CASPREIGNEQFF.

This chain joins TRBV19 and TRBJ1-2; perhaps TRBD1 as D (6 bases). The CDR3 sequence is 13 residues long. Germline CDR1 and CDR2: LNHDA and SQIVND (reference sequence). V lost 6 bases and J lost 4, with 12 bases in between. CDR3 in DNA: TGTGCCAGTAGATGGGGGCAGTTCTATGGCTACACCTTC. Amino acids: CASRWGQFYGYTF.